This record covers a single T cell receptor (beta chain). This sample was included in a study of control samples from healthy donors and cancer patients. Profiled with immunoSEQ multiplex PCR; TCRdb holds only in-frame clones, not every one. The sample records about 110,000 clones, roughly 88% being singletons. CDR1 is LNHDA, CDR2 SQIVND, per germline (reference sequence). Losses at the gene ends were 6 bases for V and 0 bases for J; bases not matched to a gene: 7. This CDR3 contains 15 residues. The clonotype was recovered from a woman aged 55 to 70 with lung cancer. The chain is built from TRBV19 and TRBJ2-7; 8 bases agree with TRBD2. Sequencing used PBMCs. The CDR3 nucleotides are TGTGCCAGTAGCCAACAAAGCGGGGGCTCCTACGAGCAGTACTTC. Its translation is CASSQQSGGSYEQYF.